The clone carrying this T cell receptor beta chain was recorded many times. The antigen remains unidentified. Trimming cost V 0 bases and J 8 bases, with 16 bases left between them. Germline CDR1 is MGHRA and CDR2 is YSYEKL. The CDR3 length is 15 residues. The sample originates from a study of T-cell reconstitution after alpha-beta-depleted transplantation in children. Unique molecular identifiers were incorporated during preparation of the TCRbeta library. One entry per CDR3 protein, called by TCRdb with MiXCR from the PCR reads. This sample has 300,000 to 400,000 distinct CDR3 sequences, with around 15% found just once. Study-wide findings and caveats: At day 60, the high TCRbeta diversity found in some patients originated from recipient T cells and thymic progenitors that had survived.

The V call is TRBV4-1, the J call TRBJ1-1; maybe TRBD1 (5 bases). Source: PBMCs, mostly from graft donor cells, taken 360 days after TCRalphabeta/CD19-depleted stem cell transplant. The sequence was collected from a male patient aged 2-15 years who had a stem cell transplant for acute lymphoblastic leukemia, so the T cells may come from the graft donor. The CDR3 nucleotides are TGCGCCAGCAGCCAAGATGAATGGCAGGGTGGAGAAGCTTTCTTT. It is translated as CASSQDEWQGGEAFF.